This T cell receptor beta chain comes out of a study of T-cell reconstitution after alpha-beta-depleted transplantation in children. Whole-study findings and limits: Day-60 TCRbeta diversity that was high in some patients was derived from surviving recipient T cells and thymic progenitors. Several hundred expanded graft clones reportedly were the source of alpha-beta T cells about two months after transplant. Newly produced T cells mostly accounted for T-cell counts and diversity one year post-transplant.

Germline V gene lookup returns CDR1 LNHDA and CDR2 SQIVND (reference sequence). V gave up 6 bases and J gave up 1 base; unmatched junction bases: 7. The CDR3 consists of 17 residues. Unique molecular identifiers were used to barcode this TCRbeta library. TCRdb called the PCR reads again in MiXCR, with one record for every CDR3 protein. The sample contains 200,000 to 250,000 distinct CDR3 sequences, approximately 10% of which appear only once. With respect to this clonotype: Its antigen remains unknown. A single base separates this from a much larger clone, so it may be a read error.

The sequence derives from a child in the first two years of life with acute myeloid leukemia, due to receive a stem cell transplant. The chain links TRBV19 to TRBJ1-5; 12 positions agree with TRBD1. Sequenced here: PBMCs, sampled before TCRalphabeta/CD19-depleted stem cell transplant. The CDR3, as DNA: TGTGCCAGTAGCAGACCGGGACAGGGGGCGAGCAATCAGCCCCAGCATTTT. Residues: CASSRPGQGASNQPQHF.